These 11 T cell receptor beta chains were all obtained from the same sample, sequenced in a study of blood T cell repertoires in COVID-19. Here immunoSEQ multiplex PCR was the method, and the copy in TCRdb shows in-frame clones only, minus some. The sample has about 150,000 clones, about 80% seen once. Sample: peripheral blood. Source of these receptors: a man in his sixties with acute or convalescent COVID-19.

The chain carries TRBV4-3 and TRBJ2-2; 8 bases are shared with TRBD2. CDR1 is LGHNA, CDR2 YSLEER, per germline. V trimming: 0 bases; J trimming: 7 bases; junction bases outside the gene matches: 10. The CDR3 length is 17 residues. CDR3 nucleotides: TGCGCCAGCAGCCAAGATCTTCTAAGCGGGAGTGTCGGGGAGCTGTTTTTT. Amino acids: CASSQDLLSGSVGELFF.

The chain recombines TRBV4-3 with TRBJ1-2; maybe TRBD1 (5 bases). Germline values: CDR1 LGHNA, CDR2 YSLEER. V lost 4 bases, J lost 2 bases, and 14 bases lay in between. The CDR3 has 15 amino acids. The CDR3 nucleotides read TGCGCCAGCAGCCCTCCTGGGGCAGGGAACTATGGCTACACCTTC. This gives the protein CASSPPGAGNYGYTF.

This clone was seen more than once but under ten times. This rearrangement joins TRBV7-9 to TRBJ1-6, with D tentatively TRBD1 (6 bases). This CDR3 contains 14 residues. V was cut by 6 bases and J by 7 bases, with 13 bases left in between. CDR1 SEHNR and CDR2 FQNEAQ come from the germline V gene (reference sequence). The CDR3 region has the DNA TGTGCCAGCAGGACACAGGGTGGAAATTCACCCCTCCACTTT. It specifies CASRTQGGNSPLHF.

The CDR3 nucleotides are TGTGCCAGCTCACCACCTGGCAGGACTAATGAAAAACTGTTTTTT. Translating gives CASSPPGRTNEKLFF. The rearrangement uses TRBV18 and TRBJ1-4; no firm D call. The CDR3 is 15 residues long. Trimming pared 0 bases from V and 2 bases from J, leaving 7 bases between. Germline values: CDR1 KGHSH, CDR2 LQKENI.

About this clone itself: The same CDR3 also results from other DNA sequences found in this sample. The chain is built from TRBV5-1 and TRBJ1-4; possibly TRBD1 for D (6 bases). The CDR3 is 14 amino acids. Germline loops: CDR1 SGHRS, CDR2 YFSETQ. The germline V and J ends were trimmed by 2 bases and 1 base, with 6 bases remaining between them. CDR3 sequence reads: CASSLQGTNEKLFF. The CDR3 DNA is TGCGCCAGCAGCTTACAGGGAACTAATGAAAAACTGTTTTTT.

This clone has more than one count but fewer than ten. DNA for the CDR3: TGCGCCAGCAGCTTGGAGGGGCCAGACTCTGGAAACACCATATATTTT. The encoded protein is CASSLEGPDSGNTIYF. The chain recombines TRBV5-1 with TRBJ1-3, with D possibly being TRBD1 (5 bases). The CDR3 totals 16 residues. V dropped 0 bases and J dropped 0 bases, with 10 bases sitting between them. Germline V gives CDR1 SGHRS, CDR2 YFSETQ.

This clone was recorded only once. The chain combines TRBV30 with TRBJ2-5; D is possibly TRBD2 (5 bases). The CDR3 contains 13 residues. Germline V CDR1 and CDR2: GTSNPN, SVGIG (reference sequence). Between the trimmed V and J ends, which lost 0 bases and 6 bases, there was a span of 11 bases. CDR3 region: CAWSVGLAQTQYF. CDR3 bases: TGTGCCTGGAGTGTAGGCCTAGCTCAGACCCAGTACTTC.

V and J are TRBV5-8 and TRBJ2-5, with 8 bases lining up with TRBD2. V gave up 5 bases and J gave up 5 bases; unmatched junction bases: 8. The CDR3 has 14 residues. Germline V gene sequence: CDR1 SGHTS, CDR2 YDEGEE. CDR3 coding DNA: TGTGCCAGCAGTCGGGGGGGTTTGCACGAGACCCAGTACTTC. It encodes CASSRGGLHETQYF.

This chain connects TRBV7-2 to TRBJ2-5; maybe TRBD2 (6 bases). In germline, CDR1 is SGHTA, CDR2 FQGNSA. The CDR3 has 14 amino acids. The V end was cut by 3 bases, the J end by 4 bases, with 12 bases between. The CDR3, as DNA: TGTGCCAGCAGCTTTGGGGGGAGTCGAGAGACCCAGTACTTC. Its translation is CASSFGGSRETQYF.

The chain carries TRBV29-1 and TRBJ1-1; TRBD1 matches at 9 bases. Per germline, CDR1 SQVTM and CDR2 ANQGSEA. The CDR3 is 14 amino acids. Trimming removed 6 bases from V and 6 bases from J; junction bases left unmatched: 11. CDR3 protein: CSVDSGTGIPEAFF. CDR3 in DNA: TGCAGCGTCGACTCCGGGACAGGGATCCCTGAAGCTTTCTTT.

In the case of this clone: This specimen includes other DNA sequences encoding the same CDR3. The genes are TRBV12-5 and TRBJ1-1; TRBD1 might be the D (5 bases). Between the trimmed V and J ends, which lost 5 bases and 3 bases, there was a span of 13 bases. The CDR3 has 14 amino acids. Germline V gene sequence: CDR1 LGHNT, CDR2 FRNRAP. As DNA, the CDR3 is TGTGCTAGTGGTGTAGGGGTTGGGTACACTGAAGCTTTCTTT. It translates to CASGVGVGYTEAFF. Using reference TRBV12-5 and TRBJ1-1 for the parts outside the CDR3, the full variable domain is DARVTQTPRHKVTEMGQEVTMRCQPILGHNTVFWYRQTMMQGLELLAYFRNRAPLDDSGMPKDRFSAEMPDATLATLKIQPSEPRDSAVYFCASGVGVGYTEAFFGQGTRLTVV.